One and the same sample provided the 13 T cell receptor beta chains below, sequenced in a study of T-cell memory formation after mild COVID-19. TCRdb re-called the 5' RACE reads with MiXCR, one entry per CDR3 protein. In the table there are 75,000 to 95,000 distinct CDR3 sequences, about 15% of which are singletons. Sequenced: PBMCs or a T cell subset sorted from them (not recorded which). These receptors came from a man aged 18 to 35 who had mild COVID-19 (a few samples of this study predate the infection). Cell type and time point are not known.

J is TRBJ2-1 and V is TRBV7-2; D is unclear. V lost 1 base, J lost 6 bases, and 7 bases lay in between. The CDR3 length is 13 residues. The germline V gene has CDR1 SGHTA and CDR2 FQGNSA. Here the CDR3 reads CASSLGLFNEQFF. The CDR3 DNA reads TGTGCCAGCAGCTTAGGACTCTTCAATGAGCAGTTCTTC.

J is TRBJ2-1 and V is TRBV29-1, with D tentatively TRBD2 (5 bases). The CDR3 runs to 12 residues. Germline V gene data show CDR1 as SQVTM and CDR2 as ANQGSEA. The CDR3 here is CTGRSSYNEQFF. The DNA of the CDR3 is TGCACGGGAAGAAGCTCCTACAATGAGCAGTTCTTC.

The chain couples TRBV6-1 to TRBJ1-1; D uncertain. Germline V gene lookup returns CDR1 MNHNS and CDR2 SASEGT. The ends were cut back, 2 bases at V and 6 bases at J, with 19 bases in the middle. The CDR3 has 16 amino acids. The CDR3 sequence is CASSEIIPSEAPEAFF. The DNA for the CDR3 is TGTGCCAGCAGTGAAATTATACCCTCTGAGGCCCCTGAAGCTTTCTTT.

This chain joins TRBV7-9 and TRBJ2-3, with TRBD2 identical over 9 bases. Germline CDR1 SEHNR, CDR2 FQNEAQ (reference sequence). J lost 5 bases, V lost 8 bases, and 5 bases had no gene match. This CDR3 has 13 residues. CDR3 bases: TGTGCCAGCGGCGGGGGGGCCGAAGATACGCAGTATTTT. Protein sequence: CASGGGAEDTQYF.

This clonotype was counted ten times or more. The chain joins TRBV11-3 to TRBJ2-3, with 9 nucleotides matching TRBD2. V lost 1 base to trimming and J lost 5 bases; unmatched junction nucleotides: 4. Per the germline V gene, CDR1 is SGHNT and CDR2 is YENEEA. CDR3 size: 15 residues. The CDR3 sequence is CASSLVASGEDTQYF. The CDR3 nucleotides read TGTGCCAGCAGCTTAGTCGCTAGCGGGGAAGATACGCAGTATTTT.

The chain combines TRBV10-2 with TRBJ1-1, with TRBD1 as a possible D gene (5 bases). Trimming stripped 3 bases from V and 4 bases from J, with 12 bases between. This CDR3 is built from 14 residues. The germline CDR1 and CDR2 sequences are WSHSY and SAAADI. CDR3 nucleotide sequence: TGCGCCAGCAGTGACCTCCCGAGGGGCACTGAAGCTTTCTTT. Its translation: CASSDLPRGTEAFF.

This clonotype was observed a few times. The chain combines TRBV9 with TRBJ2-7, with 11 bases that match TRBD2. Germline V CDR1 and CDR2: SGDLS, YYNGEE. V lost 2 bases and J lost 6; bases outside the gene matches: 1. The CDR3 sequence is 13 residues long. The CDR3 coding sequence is TGTGCCAGCAGCGTGGGGACTAGCGGCGAGCAGTACTTC. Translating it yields CASSVGTSGEQYF.

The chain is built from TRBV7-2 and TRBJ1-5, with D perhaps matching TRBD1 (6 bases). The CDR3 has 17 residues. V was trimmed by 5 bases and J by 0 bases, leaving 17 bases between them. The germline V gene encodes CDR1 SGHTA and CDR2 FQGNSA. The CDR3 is CASSTRTESYSNQPQHF. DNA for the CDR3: TGTGCCAGCAGCACCCGGACAGAGAGTTATAGCAATCAGCCCCAGCATTTT.

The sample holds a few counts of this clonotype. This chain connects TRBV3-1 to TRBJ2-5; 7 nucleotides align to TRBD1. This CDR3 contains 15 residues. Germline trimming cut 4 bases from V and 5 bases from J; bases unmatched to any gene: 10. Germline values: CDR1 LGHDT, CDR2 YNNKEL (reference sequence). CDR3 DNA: TGTGCCAGCAGCCCCGGGACAGCCAAGGGGGAGACCCAGTACTTC. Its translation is CASSPGTAKGETQYF.

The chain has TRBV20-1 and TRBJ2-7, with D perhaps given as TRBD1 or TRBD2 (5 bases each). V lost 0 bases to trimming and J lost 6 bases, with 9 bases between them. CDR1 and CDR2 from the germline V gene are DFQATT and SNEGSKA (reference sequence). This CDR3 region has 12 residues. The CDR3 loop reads CSARDRGPEQYV. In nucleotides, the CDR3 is TGCAGTGCTAGAGATCGGGGCCCCGAGCAGTACGTC.

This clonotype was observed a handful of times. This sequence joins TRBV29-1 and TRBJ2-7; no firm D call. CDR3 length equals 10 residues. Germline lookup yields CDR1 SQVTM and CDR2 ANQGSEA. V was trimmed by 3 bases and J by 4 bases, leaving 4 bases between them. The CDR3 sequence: CSVEVYEQYV. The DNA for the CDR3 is TGCAGCGTTGAGGTGTACGAGCAGTACGTC.

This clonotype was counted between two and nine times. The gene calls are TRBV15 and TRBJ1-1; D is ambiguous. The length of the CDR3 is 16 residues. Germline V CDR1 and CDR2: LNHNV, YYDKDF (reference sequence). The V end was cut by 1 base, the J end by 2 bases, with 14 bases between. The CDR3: CATSRARQAFNTEAFF. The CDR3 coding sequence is TGTGCCACCAGCAGAGCGAGGCAGGCCTTTAACACTGAAGCTTTCTTT.

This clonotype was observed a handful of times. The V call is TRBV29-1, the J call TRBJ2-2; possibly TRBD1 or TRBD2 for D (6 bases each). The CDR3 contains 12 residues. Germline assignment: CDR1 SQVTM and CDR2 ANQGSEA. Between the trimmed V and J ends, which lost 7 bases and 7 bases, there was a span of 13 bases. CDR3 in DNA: TGCAGCGCCCTAGGGGGGCACGGGGAGCTGTTTTTT. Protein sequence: CSALGGHGELFF.